This TCR beta chain was retrieved from a study of T cells in Graves' hyperthyroidism and ophthalmopathy. Whole-study results and caveats: A model using 13 V-J features told ophthalmopathy apart from stable hyperthyroidism.

Regions amplified from RNA transcripts were the TCR beta CDR3 regions. HTBI primers were employed in a first-round RT-PCR of the TCR CDR3. Via MiXCR, TCRdb re-called the multiplex PCR reads, giving one row per CDR3 protein. Here the sample spans about 37,000 distinct CDR3 sequences, roughly 52% being singletons. Concerning this clonotype itself: Its target is unknown. This may be a read error, as it is one base from a much larger clone.

PBMCs were derived from around 10 ml fresh peripheral blood. This receptor was obtained from a man in his forties with Graves' ophthalmopathy. Sequenced material: blood.

CDR3 DNA: TGTGCCAGCAGTCCAAGGGACGTAAGCTCTGGAAACACCGTATATTTT. This gives the protein CASSPRDVSSGNTVYF. The chain uses TRBV27 and TRBJ1-3; perhaps TRBD1 as D (5 bases). CDR3 length equals 16 residues. Germline CDR1 reads MNHEY; CDR2 reads SMNVEV (reference sequence).